The 12 T cell receptor beta chains below come from one sample, sequenced in a study of graft-versus-host responses after intestinal transplantation. Graft tissue was processed to release intraepithelial and lamina propria lymphocytes. Method: immunoSEQ multiplex PCR; TCRdb's copy keeps in-frame clones and lacks some. The sample consists of around 7,700 clones, roughly four fifths of them appearing once. Sequenced material: ileum tissue, taken approximately 230 days after intestinal transplant. The receptors stem from a human patient who received an intestinal transplant, so some T cells may come from the graft donor.

The genes are TRBV30 and TRBJ2-7; 10 nucleotides agree with TRBD2. The germline V gene has CDR1 GTSNPN and CDR2 SVGIG (reference sequence). This CDR3 comprises 14 residues. Trimming removed 4 bases from V and 0 bases from J; junction bases left unmatched: 3. In DNA, the CDR3 is TGTGCCTGGACTAGCGGGGGTAGCTCCTACGAGCAGTACTTC. Residues: CAWTSGGSSYEQYF.

The chain is built from TRBV5-1 and TRBJ2-1; D gene ambiguous. Germline loops: CDR1 SGHRS, CDR2 YFSETQ. The CDR3 consists of 14 residues. V shed 0 bases and J shed 9 bases, with 13 bases lying between them. CDR3 DNA sequence: TGCGCCAGCAGCTTGGAACACGCTCTTCCTGAGCAGTTCTTC. Translating gives CASSLEHALPEQFF.

The chain couples TRBV5-6 to TRBJ2-6; the D gene is possibly TRBD1 (5 bases). With 4 bases removed from V and 1 base from J, the gap between germline ends came to 9 bases. The CDR3 contains 15 residues. Germline assignment: CDR1 SGHDT and CDR2 YYEEEE. Here the CDR3 DNA reads TGTGCCAGCAGCAAAACAGGTTCTGGGGCCAACGTCCTGACTTTC. Translation: CASSKTGSGANVLTF.

The J gene is TRBJ1-1, the V gene TRBV21-1. TRBV21-1 constitutes a pseudogene. This CDR3 is built from 13 residues. The CDR3 protein is CASTHALHTEAFF. CDR3 coding DNA: TGTGCCAGCACCCACGCGTTACACACTGAAGCTTTCTTT.

The V call is TRBV14, the J call TRBJ2-7; D not resolved. The CDR3 runs 13 residues. With 6 bases removed from V and 0 bases from J, the gap between germline ends came to 9 bases. In germline, CDR1 is SGHDN, CDR2 FVKESK. This CDR3 reads CASSNQNSYEQYF. The DNA for the CDR3 is TGTGCCAGCAGTAACCAGAACTCCTACGAGCAGTACTTC.

J is TRBJ2-2 and V is TRBV29-1; the D gene is possibly TRBD2 (5 bases). Germline loops: CDR1 SQVTM, CDR2 ANQGSEA. The CDR3 extends over 12 amino acids. V was trimmed by 8 bases and J by 5 bases, leaving 12 bases between them. The CDR3 reads CSITRVTGELFF. The CDR3 nucleotides read TGCAGCATCACGAGGGTAACCGGGGAGCTGTTTTTT.

In its sample, this clone was seen once. The V gene is TRBV30, the J gene TRBJ1-1, with 7 bases fitting TRBD1. V lost 1 base and J lost 6; bases outside the gene matches: 5. Germline lookup yields CDR1 GTSNPN and CDR2 SVGIG (reference sequence). The CDR3 sequence is 13 residues long. The DNA for the CDR3 is TGTGCCTGGAGTGGAGACAGGGTGGCTGAAGCTTTCTTT. Its protein is CAWSGDRVAEAFF.

V is TRBV18 and J is TRBJ1-3, with D unresolved. Germline lookup yields CDR1 KGHSH and CDR2 LQKENI. V was pared by 3 bases and J by 0 bases, with 6 bases between. This CDR3 comprises 14 residues. The CDR3 nucleotides are TGTGCCAGCTCACCGGGGAGCTCTGGAAACACCATATATTTT. Translation gives CASSPGSSGNTIYF. Full variable domain (remainder filled in from reference TRBV18 and TRBJ1-3): NAGVMQNPRHLVRRRGQEARLRCSPMKGHSHVYWYRQLPEEGLKFMVYLQKENIIDESGMPKERFSAEFPKEGPSILRIQQVVRGDSAAYFCASSPGSSGNTIYFGEGSWLTVV.

CDR3 bases: TGTGCCAGCAGCTTGGGGACTAGGGAGGGCGGGGAGCTGTTTTTT. Translated: CASSLGTREGGELFF. The rearrangement uses TRBV5-4 and TRBJ2-2, with TRBD2 matching 7 bases. CDR1 and CDR2 from the germline V gene are SGHNT and YYREEE (reference sequence). The CDR3 sequence is 15 residues long. V trimming: 0 bases; J trimming: 7 bases; junction bases outside the gene matches: 6.

The chain couples TRBV30 to TRBJ1-5, with 7 bases that match TRBD1. The CDR3 length is 15 residues. V shed 2 bases and J 1 base; nucleotides not matched to a gene: 5. CDR1 GTSNPN and CDR2 SVGIG come from the germline V gene (reference sequence). The CDR3 coding sequence is TGTGCCTGGAGTCAGGGGGGCGCGAGCAATCAGCCCCAGCATTTT. Amino acid sequence: CAWSQGGASNQPQHF. Full variable domain (rest looked up from reference TRBV30 and TRBJ1-5): SQTIHQWPATLVQPVGSPLSLECTVEGTSNPNLYWYRQAAGRGLQLLFYSVGIGQISSEVPQNLSASRPQDRQFILSSKKLLLSDSGFYLCAWSQGGASNQPQHFGDGTRLSIL.

The CDR3 is CSGYGTGPQETQYF. The CDR3 DNA reads TGCAGCGGATACGGGACAGGTCCTCAAGAGACCCAGTACTTC. This chain uses TRBV29-1 with TRBJ2-5, with 8 bases matching TRBD1. Germline values: CDR1 SQVTM, CDR2 ANQGSEA. This CDR3 spans 14 amino acids. Unmatched junction bases numbered 9, after V lost 7 bases and J lost 2 bases.

CDR3 region: CSVEQTYNEQFF. In DNA form, the CDR3 reads TGCAGCGTTGAACAGACCTACAATGAGCAGTTCTTC. The chain is built from TRBV29-1 and TRBJ2-1; unclear D gene. V was trimmed by 2 bases and J by 2 bases, leaving 4 bases between them. Germline CDR1 reads SQVTM; CDR2 reads ANQGSEA. This CDR3 has 12 residues.